This TCR beta chain was obtained from a study of CD8 T cells in ankylosing spondylitis. This CDR3 is built from 18 residues. CDR1 and CDR2 (germline): LGHNA, YNFKEQ. Trimming at V came to 0 bases and at J to 5 bases, leaving 8 bases not matched to a gene. TCRdb reanalysed the 5' RACE reads using MiXCR and keeps one entry per CDR3 protein. The table records about 240,000 distinct CDR3 sequences, 8% to 9.5% of them present only once. This clonotype was detected many times. The sequencing sample was made of blood, either unsorted or a sorted T cell fraction (not recorded which). This TCR was recovered from a male donor with ankylosing spondylitis or in good health (not recorded which). V usage is TRBV4-2 and J usage is TRBJ2-3, with 13 bases matching TRBD2. CDR3 residues: CASSQDPRTSGGGDTQYF. The CDR3 bases are TGTGCCAGCAGCCAAGACCCCCGGACTAGCGGGGGTGGAGATACGCAGTATTTT.